The sequence of this T cell receptor (beta chain) was determined in a study of cytomegalovirus exposure and HLA in healthy donors. Study results and limitations: Per a prior analysis, the majority of TCR beta V segments were productive roughly 87% or roughly 30% of the time. Analysis performed later showed TCR beta chains linked to HLA being more clonally expanded than equally common others. In vitro confirmation showed a few CMV-associated chains to be CMV antigen specific.

With 60 Vbeta and 13 Jbeta primers, the PCR was carried out. Method: immunoSEQ multiplex PCR; TCRdb's copy keeps in-frame clones and lacks some. The sample has 100,000 to 150,000 clones, roughly 75% seen once; the top ten hold 3.3%. In regard to this clone: Antigen unknown.

In germline, CDR1 is LNHDA, CDR2 SQIVND (reference sequence). This CDR3 contains 14 residues. V was clipped by 4 bases and J by 10 bases; unmatched bases: 9. This TCR derives from a woman aged 45-65 years in good health and CMV-seronegative. The specimen was PBMCs. The chain links TRBV19 to TRBJ2-1, with 8 bases lining up with TRBD1. In DNA, the CDR3 is TGTGCCAGTAGTAGAGGACAGGGCTGGGGGGAGCAGTTCTTC. Translation: CASSRGQGWGEQFF.